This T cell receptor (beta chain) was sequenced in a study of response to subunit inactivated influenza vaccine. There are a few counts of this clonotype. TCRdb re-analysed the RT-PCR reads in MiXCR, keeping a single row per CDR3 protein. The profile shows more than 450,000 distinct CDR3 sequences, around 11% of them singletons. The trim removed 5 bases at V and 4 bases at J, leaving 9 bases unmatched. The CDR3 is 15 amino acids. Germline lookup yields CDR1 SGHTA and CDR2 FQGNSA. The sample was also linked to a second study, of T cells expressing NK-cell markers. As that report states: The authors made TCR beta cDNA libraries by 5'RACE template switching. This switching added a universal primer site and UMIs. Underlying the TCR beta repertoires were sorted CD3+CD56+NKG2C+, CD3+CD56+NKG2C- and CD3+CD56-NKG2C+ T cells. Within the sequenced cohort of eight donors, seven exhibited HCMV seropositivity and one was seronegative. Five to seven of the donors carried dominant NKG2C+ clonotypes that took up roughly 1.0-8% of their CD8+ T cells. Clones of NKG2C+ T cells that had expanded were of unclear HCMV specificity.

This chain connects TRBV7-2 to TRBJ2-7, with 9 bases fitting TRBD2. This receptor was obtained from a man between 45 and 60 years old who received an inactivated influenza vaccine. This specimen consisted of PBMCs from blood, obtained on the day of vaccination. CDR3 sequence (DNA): TGTGCCAGCAGCAATAGCGGGAGTAAAAGTTACGAGCAGTACTTC. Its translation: CASSNSGSKSYEQYF.